This is a list of T cell receptor beta chains from one sample in a study of T cell changes during pregnancy in multiple sclerosis. Using immunoSEQ multiplex PCR, the repertoire was profiled, and TCRdb retains in-frame clones only, with some absent. The sample yields about 120,000 clones, roughly 92% seen once. The sample here was peripheral blood, taken before pregnancy. The receptors shown here come from a female donor with multiple sclerosis, enrolled in a pregnancy study. Both conserved end residues are part of each CDR3. Each record gives: CDR3 protein, CDR3 DNA, D gene, J gene, V gene, clone size. A D gene is named only where the DNA matches it firmly. Size values are once, few and many counts, or a class for expanded clones, and some rows have none.

CASKEPGQGGYEQYF,TGTGCCAGCAAAGAACCGGGACAGGGAGGCTACGAGCAGTACTTC,TRBD1,TRBJ2-7,TRBV28,.
CASSFGGRETQYF,TGCGCCAGCAGCTTTGGCGGTCGGGAGACCCAGTACTTC,.,TRBJ2-5,TRBV5-1,few
CASSLAGAVVGEQYF,TGTGCCAGCAGCCTAGCGGGAGCGGTCGTTGGCGAGCAGTACTTC,TRBD2,TRBJ2-7,TRBV28,.
CASSPSTGGFSYEQYF,TGTGCCAGCAGTCCGTCGACAGGGGGCTTCTCCTACGAGCAGTACTTC,TRBD1,TRBJ2-7,TRBV28,once
CASTLLAGVYNEQFF,TGTGCCAGCACCCTACTAGCGGGGGTATACAATGAGCAGTTCTTC,TRBD2,TRBJ2-1,TRBV6-6,.
CASSLGSGFGLDEQFF,TGCGCCAGCAGCTTGGGTAGCGGGTTCGGGTTGGATGAGCAGTTCTTC,TRBD2,TRBJ2-1,TRBV5-1,once
CSVDPPDRAGTDTQYF,TGCAGCGTTGACCCTCCTGACAGGGCGGGGACAGATACGCAGTATTTT,.,TRBJ2-3,TRBV29-1,.
CSVSYNDLAGGYTF,TGCAGCGTTAGTTACAACGACTTAGCCGGAGGCTACACCTTC,.,TRBJ1-2,TRBV29-1,.
CASSSRGRAEAFF,TGTGCCAGCAGCTCGAGGGGGAGGGCTGAAGCTTTCTTT,.,TRBJ1-1,TRBV6-6,.
CASGVRGPYEQYF,TGTGCCAGCGGCGTGCGCGGGCCCTACGAGCAGTACTTC,.,TRBJ2-7,TRBV28,.
CASSLGQLYEQYF,TGCGCCAGCAGCCTAGGACAGCTGTACGAGCAGTACTTC,.,TRBJ2-7,TRBV5-1,.
CASSFGEKLFF,TGTGCCAGCAGTTTCGGTGAAAAACTGTTTTTT,.,TRBJ1-4,TRBV27,.
CASSFGIAGEQETQYF,TGTGCCAGCAGCTTCGGAATAGCGGGGGAGCAAGAGACCCAGTACTTC,TRBD2,TRBJ2-5,TRBV11-2,.
CASSFGQGLGYTF,TGTGCCAGCAGTTTCGGACAGGGGCTTGGCTACACCTTC,TRBD1,TRBJ1-2,TRBV6-5,.
CSARGPGGYTF,TGCAGTGCTAGAGGACCGGGTGGCTACACCTTC,.,TRBJ1-2,TRBV20-1,once
CASSPTSGGAHHEAFF,TGCGCCAGCAGCCCGACCTCCGGGGGGGCTCATCACGAAGCTTTCTTT,.,TRBJ1-1,TRBV5-1,once
CASSGPEPSYNEQFF,TGTGCCAGCAGCGGGCCGGAACCCTCCTACAATGAGCAGTTCTTC,.,TRBJ2-1,TRBV5-6,.
CAWSVQGNQPQHF,TGTGCCTGGAGTGTACAGGGGAATCAGCCCCAGCATTTT,TRBD1,TRBJ1-5,TRBV30,.
CASSAGTVLGGNEQFF,TGCGCCAGCAGCGCGGGGACAGTTCTCGGGGGCAATGAGCAGTTCTTC,.,TRBJ2-1,TRBV5-1,.
CASSPGLAAGELFF,TGTGCCAGCAGCCCGGGACTAGCTGCCGGGGAGCTGTTTTTT,TRBD2,TRBJ2-2,TRBV6-1,.
CASSRIQGRTYNEQFF,TGTGCCAGCAGCCGAATACAGGGAAGGACCTACAATGAGCAGTTCTTC,.,TRBJ2-1,TRBV7-6,once
CAITEPGQGAFF,TGTGCCATCACAGAGCCAGGACAGGGAGCTTTCTTT,TRBD1,TRBJ1-1,TRBV10-3,.
CASSTEPTGGNQPQHF,TGTGCCAGCAGCACCGAACCGACAGGCGGAAATCAGCCCCAGCATTTT,.,TRBJ1-5,TRBV21-1,.
CASKEGSRTEAFF,TGCGCCAGCAAAGAGGGATCTCGGACTGAAGCTTTCTTT,.,TRBJ1-1,TRBV5-1,.
CASSQVIGRATYGYTF,TGTGCCAGCAGCCAAGTAATTGGCAGGGCGACCTATGGCTACACCTTC,.,TRBJ1-2,TRBV14,.
CASSRTGGQGHNEQFF,TGTGCCAGTAGTCGCACCGGGGGACAGGGTCACAATGAGCAGTTCTTC,TRBD1,TRBJ2-1,TRBV19,.
CASSIRGANTGELFF,TGTGCCAGTAGTATACGGGGGGCGAACACCGGGGAGCTGTTTTTT,TRBD2,TRBJ2-2,TRBV19,.
CASSLRSYEQYF,TGTGCCAGCAGTCTCCGGTCCTACGAGCAGTACTTC,.,TRBJ2-7,TRBV28,.
CASSRTGGMEKLFF,TGTGCCAGCAGCAGGACAGGGGGTATGGAAAAACTGTTTTTT,TRBD1,TRBJ1-4,TRBV5-5,.
CASSPGAHTEAFF,TGTGCCAGCAGCCCAGGGGCACACACTGAAGCTTTCTTT,.,TRBJ1-1,TRBV7-8,medium-sized
CASSSWGADSNQPQHF,TGTGCCAGCAGTAGCTGGGGCGCCGATAGCAATCAGCCCCAGCATTTT,.,TRBJ1-5,TRBV5-5,once
CASLTSGSDEQYF,TGTGCCAGTCTGACTAGCGGGAGTGACGAGCAGTACTTC,TRBD2,TRBJ2-7,TRBV19,.
CASRIRTGAFQPQHF,TGTGCCAGTAGAATCAGGACAGGGGCCTTTCAGCCCCAGCATTTT,TRBD1,TRBJ1-5,TRBV19,once
CASSRARANYGYTF,TGTGCCAGTAGTAGGGCCAGGGCTAACTATGGCTACACCTTC,.,TRBJ1-2,TRBV19,.
CASSPPQGTGELFF,TGTGCCAGCTCCCCACCCCAGGGGACCGGGGAGCTGTTTTTT,.,TRBJ2-2,TRBV18,.
CASSLGTEGSYTF,TGTGCCAGCAGCCTTGGGACAGAGGGAAGCTACACCTTC,TRBD1,TRBJ1-2,TRBV11-2,.
CASSLKVAGANTDTQYF,TGTGCCAGCAGCTTAAAGGTAGCGGGGGCCAACACAGATACGCAGTATTTT,TRBD2,TRBJ2-3,TRBV7-3,.
CASSYRGNEKLFF,TGTGCCAGCAGTTACCGGGGGAACGAAAAACTGTTTTTT,.,TRBJ1-4,TRBV6-6,.
CASTSSGGFTDTQYF,TGTGCCAGTACTTCTAGCGGGGGGTTCACAGATACGCAGTATTTT,TRBD2,TRBJ2-3,TRBV19,.
CASSQREFYEQFF,TGTGCCAGCAGTCAGCGGGAATTCTATGAGCAGTTCTTC,TRBD2,TRBJ2-1,TRBV6-5,.
CATRKGPSTDTQYF,TGCGCCACCAGGAAGGGGCCCTCCACAGATACGCAGTATTTT,.,TRBJ2-3,TRBV5-1,.
CASIPGTGSGNTIYF,TGTGCCAGTATCCCCGGGACAGGGTCTGGAAACACCATATATTTT,TRBD1,TRBJ1-3,TRBV19,.
CASAGFYGYTF,TGTGCCAGCGCGGGGTTCTATGGCTACACCTTC,.,TRBJ1-2,TRBV7-9,.
CASSGEGTEAFF,TGTGCCAGCTCGGGTGAGGGCACTGAAGCTTTCTTT,.,TRBJ1-1,TRBV18,.
CASSELRFGSGSYNEQFF,TGTGCCAGCAGTGAACTCCGGTTTGGGTCGGGCTCCTACAATGAGCAGTTCTTC,.,TRBJ2-1,TRBV6-1,.
CASSSRTSGPSGTDTQYF,TGTGCCAGCAGTTCCAGGACTAGCGGGCCCTCTGGCACAGATACGCAGTATTTT,TRBD2,TRBJ2-3,TRBV27,.
CASSFEPNTGELFF,TGTGCCAGCAGCTTCGAGCCGAACACCGGGGAGCTGTTTTTT,.,TRBJ2-2,TRBV5-5,.
CASSSRTGAFGNQPQHF,TGTGCCAGCAGCTCAAGAACAGGGGCATTTGGCAATCAGCCCCAGCATTTT,TRBD1,TRBJ1-5,TRBV7-2,once
CASSPPRGGTEAFF,TGTGCCAGCAGCCCCCCCAGGGGCGGCACTGAAGCTTTCTTT,.,TRBJ1-1,TRBV9,.
CASSIWESNSPLHF,TGTGCCAGTAGTATATGGGAGAGTAATTCACCCCTCCACTTT,.,TRBJ1-6,TRBV19,.
CASSLGQGHTDTQYF,TGTGCCAGCAGCTTGGGACAGGGGCACACAGATACGCAGTATTTT,TRBD1,TRBJ2-3,TRBV11-2,.
CASSAEGLQWGNTIYF,TGTGCCAGCAGCGCCGAGGGTCTTCAGTGGGGAAACACCATATATTTT,.,TRBJ1-3,TRBV5-6,.
CASNTYEQYF,TGTGCCAGTAACACCTACGAGCAGTACTTC,.,TRBJ2-7,TRBV6-1,.